The 5 T cell receptor beta chains listed next were all sequenced from one sample in a study of identical twins' blood T cells. TCRdb passed the 5' RACE reads through MiXCR, listing each CDR3 protein once. The sample yields fewer than 450,000 distinct CDR3 sequences, around 30% seen once. Material for sequencing was PBMCs. The receptors here all came from a woman aged 18 to 49 in good health.

This clonotype occurred many times. The rearrangement links TRBV24-1 to TRBJ2-1, with 8 nucleotides matching TRBD2. V shed 2 bases, J shed 4 bases, and the junction held 9 bases outside the gene matches. From germline, CDR1 is KGHDR and CDR2 SFDVKD. The CDR3 loop spans 17 amino acids. The CDR3 DNA reads as TGTGCCACCAGTGATTCACGGCGGGGGGCAAAATACAATGAGCAGTTCTTC. Protein product: CATSDSRRGAKYNEQFF.

This sequence joins TRBV12-3 or TRBV12-4 and TRBJ1-4; D perhaps matches TRBD1 (5 bases). V was shortened by 6 bases and J by 8 bases, with 16 bases between the two germline ends. The CDR3 spans 14 residues. CDR3 DNA: TGTGCCAGCAGGTCCGAGAGGCGGGGGGAAAAACTGTTTTTT. Residues: CASRSERRGEKLFF.

This chain joins TRBV12-3 or TRBV12-4 and TRBJ1-2; D gene unclear. This CDR3 has 12 residues. V lost 6 bases and J 4 bases, leaving 9 bases between the germline ends. The CDR3 coding sequence is TGTGCCAGCAGCCGCGGTCCCTATGGCTACACCTTC. Its translation: CASSRGPYGYTF.

This clonotype was recorded a few times. The chain combines TRBV6-6 with TRBJ1-1; no firm D call. V lost 7 bases, J lost 6 bases, and 15 bases lay in between. Germline CDR1 is MNHNY and CDR2 is SVGAGI (reference sequence). The CDR3 loop spans 13 amino acids. The CDR3: CASTPRGVPEAFF. CDR3 in DNA: TGTGCCAGCACCCCCCGAGGAGTCCCTGAAGCTTTCTTT.

The rearrangement joins TRBV7-2 to TRBJ1-2; tentatively, D is TRBD1 (5 bases). Germline CDR1 and CDR2: SGHTA and FQGNSA. The V end was cut by 5 bases, the J end by 3 bases, with 19 bases between. The CDR3 sequence is 16 residues long. The CDR3 spells CASSNRISWDHYGYTF. The CDR3 DNA reads as TGTGCCAGCAGCAACCGGATAAGTTGGGACCACTATGGCTACACCTTC.